This is a list of T cell receptor beta chains from one sample in a study of T cell responses to AZD1222 COVID-19 vaccine. The assay was immunoSEQ multiplex PCR, and TCRdb's table has in-frame clones only and misses some. The data show about 120,000 clones, with 70% to 90% seen just once and 3.9% held by the top ten. The material was peripheral blood, obtained on day 0 of MenACWY control vaccination. The receptors were gathered from an adult in good health. Each CDR3 is given with its conserved first and last residue. Fields, in order: V gene, clone size, J gene, D gene, CDR3 DNA, CDR3 protein. D genes are given only for firm matches. Size is omitted from some rows. Given values are once, few, many or a class for expanded clones.

>TRBV3-1/TRBV3-2|once|TRBJ1-1|.
TGTGCCAGCAGCCCCGCGCCGTTGATTACAGGGAACACTGAAGCTTTCTTT
CASSPAPLITGNTEAFF
>TRBV18|.|TRBJ2-5|.
TGTGCCAGCTCACCGGGAGTGGGGGAGACCCAGTACTTC
CASSPGVGETQYF
>TRBV7-2|few|TRBJ2-7|.
TGTGCCAGCAGCTTTAAAGGCAGGGAGACGGGGGAGCAGTACTTC
CASSFKGRETGEQYF
>TRBV11-2|.|TRBJ2-7|TRBD2
TGTGCCAGCAGCTTAGCCGATGGACTAGCCTACGAGCAGTACTTC
CASSLADGLAYEQYF
>TRBV7-9|.|TRBJ2-2|.
TGTGCCAGCAGCTGGCCGGAACGGGGAAAAACCGGGGAGCTGTTTTTT
CASSWPERGKTGELFF
>TRBV6-2/TRBV6-3|.|TRBJ1-2|.
TGTGCCAGCAGTCCCGACGCCCGACCCTCCTATGGCTACACCTTC
CASSPDARPSYGYTF
>TRBV14|.|TRBJ1-1|.
TGTGCCAGCAGCGTTGGTGGGAACACTGAAGCTTTCTTT
CASSVGGNTEAFF
>TRBV11-2|.|TRBJ1-4|.
TGTGCCAGCAGCAGCTCACTAGGGAGGGGTGAAAAACTGTTTTTT
CASSSSLGRGEKLFF
>TRBV19|.|TRBJ2-5|TRBD2
TGTGCCAGTTGTAGCGGGGGACAAGAGACCCAGTACTTC
CASCSGGQETQYF
>TRBV5-4|.|TRBJ2-7|TRBD2
TGTGCCAGCAGCAAGTTAGCGGGGGCTCTCTACGAGCAGTACTTC
CASSKLAGALYEQYF
>TRBV9|once|TRBJ1-3|.
TGTGCCAACCCGGGAGGAAACACCATATATTTT
CANPGGNTIYF
>TRBV5-6|few|TRBJ1-1|.
TGTGCCAGCAGCCGCACAAGGAGGAACACTGAAGCTTTCTTT
CASSRTRRNTEAFF
>TRBV24-1|.|TRBJ2-7|TRBD1
TGTGCCACCAGTGATTCGGGGACAGGTCCAATGGGGGAGCAGTACTTC
CATSDSGTGPMGEQYF
>TRBV6-2/TRBV6-3|.|TRBJ2-5|.
TGTGCCAGCAGTTATGGGGAGACCCAGTACTTC
CASSYGETQYF
>TRBV27|.|TRBJ2-1|TRBD2
TGTGCCAGCAGGGCCCAGCGGGGGGGCCTGTATGAGCAGTTCTTC
CASRAQRGGLYEQFF
>TRBV6-2/TRBV6-3|.|TRBJ1-2|.
TGTGCCAGCAGTTACCCCGGGACACAAACACGCTACACCTTC
CASSYPGTQTRYTF
>TRBV7-3|.|TRBJ2-3|TRBD2
TGTGCCAGCAGCTTAAGCCCTAGCGGGGGCTCCACAGATACGCAGTATTTT
CASSLSPSGGSTDTQYF
>TRBV5-4|.|TRBJ2-4|.
TGTGCCAGCAGCTCCGGACAGACTCAAGCCAAAAACATTCAGTACTTC
CASSSGQTQAKNIQYF
>TRBV3-1/TRBV3-2|.|TRBJ2-3|.
TGTGCCAGCAGCCCCCCTTTGGCCACAGATACGCAGTATTTT
CASSPPLATDTQYF
>TRBV5-5|.|TRBJ1-1|TRBD1
TGTGCCAGCAGCTTGACGACAGGGGGTTTCGACACTGAAGCTTTCTTT
CASSLTTGGFDTEAFF
>TRBV7-2|once|TRBJ1-2|.
TGTGCCAGCAGCTCCACAGTTGACTATGGCTACACCTTC
CASSSTVDYGYTF
>TRBV7-3|.|TRBJ2-1|.
TGTGCCAGCAGCACGTCCCCGAGCTCCTACAATGAGCAGTTCTTC
CASSTSPSSYNEQFF
>TRBV7-9|.|TRBJ1-1|.
TGTGCCAGCAGCGAGGGTGGATCGAACACTGAAGCTTTCTTT
CASSEGGSNTEAFF
>TRBV10-2|.|TRBJ2-7|TRBD1
TGCGCCAGTTCCCCCCCCCGGGACAGGGGGCGTGAAGGCTACGAGCAGTACTTC
CASSPPRDRGREGYEQYF
>TRBV19|.|TRBJ2-5|.
TGTGCCAGTAGTATAACGGGGGATGAGACCCAGTACTTC
CASSITGDETQYF
>TRBV14|.|TRBJ2-7|TRBD1
TGTGCCAGCAGACGGACAGGGGAAGGCTACGAGCAGTACTTC
CASRRTGEGYEQYF
>TRBV15|.|TRBJ1-5|.
TGTGCCACCAGCAGAGTGTCCTTGTCCAATCAGCCCCAGCATTTT
CATSRVSLSNQPQHF
>TRBV4-2|.|TRBJ2-6|.
TGTGCCAGCAGCCAGGTGAACTCTGGGGCCAACGTCCTGACTTTC
CASSQVNSGANVLTF
>TRBV28|.|TRBJ1-6|TRBD1
TGTGCCAGCAGTTCGATCCGGGACAGGTTCAATTCACCCCTCCACTTT
CASSSIRDRFNSPLHF
>TRBV29-1|.|TRBJ1-1|.
TGCAGCGTTGAAGTAGTGAACACTGAAGCTTTCTTT
CSVEVVNTEAFF
>TRBV11-2|.|TRBJ2-7|TRBD1
TGTGCCAGCAGCCCGGTACAGGGGCACGAGCAGTACTTC
CASSPVQGHEQYF
>TRBV7-2|.|TRBJ1-5|TRBD1
TGTGCCAGCAGCTTAACTCAGGGGGATCAGCCCCAGCATTTT
CASSLTQGDQPQHF
>TRBV9|.|TRBJ2-7|TRBD2
TGTGCCAGCAGCGTCGGAATAGCGGGGTCAAACTACGAGCAGTACTTC
CASSVGIAGSNYEQYF